One sample yielded the 13 T cell receptor beta chains listed below, sequenced in a study of CD8 T cells in ankylosing spondylitis. Via MiXCR, TCRdb re-called the 5' RACE reads, giving one row per CDR3 protein. The repertoire holds some 140,000 distinct CDR3 sequences, with about 7% as singletons. The source material was blood, either unsorted or a sorted T cell fraction (not recorded which). These receptors all come from a female donor with ankylosing spondylitis or in good health (not recorded which).

V is TRBV6-2 or TRBV6-3 and J is TRBJ2-3; D gene unclear. The CDR3 sequence is 11 residues long. V dropped 9 bases and J dropped 4 bases, with 8 bases sitting between them. Germline V CDR1 and CDR2: MNHEY, SVGEGT. Written as DNA, the CDR3 is TGTGCCAGTGGGGTTTCAGATACGCAGTATTTT. Amino acid sequence: CASGVSDTQYF.

Ten or more counts support this clonotype. The chain carries TRBV29-1 and TRBJ2-3, with 9 positions matching TRBD1. The CDR3 has 15 amino acids. CDR1 is SQVTM and CDR2 is ANQGSEA in the germline V gene. V was pared by 6 bases and J by 3 bases, with 10 bases of the junction left unmatched. As DNA, the CDR3 is TGCAGCGTCGCCGGGTCCGGACAGGGGACAGATACGCAGTATTTT. Translated: CSVAGSGQGTDTQYF.

V and J are TRBV18 and TRBJ2-5; 7 nucleotides match TRBD2. The CDR3 is made up of 16 amino acids. Germline values: CDR1 KGHSH, CDR2 LQKENI. J gave up 5 bases and V 6 bases, and 15 bases lay outside the gene matches. The CDR3 here is CASSQGLAASTETQYF. The CDR3 nucleotides read TGTGCCAGCTCCCAAGGTCTAGCGGCAAGTACGGAGACCCAGTACTTC.

This clonotype was observed at least ten times. The rearrangement joins TRBV10-3 to TRBJ2-5; 9 bases fit TRBD2. This CDR3 is 14 amino acids long. From germline, CDR1 is ENHRY and CDR2 SYGVKD. Trimming cost V 10 bases and J 0 bases; bases outside gene matches: 6. The CDR3 is CATASGANQETQYF. CDR3 in DNA: TGTGCCACCGCTAGCGGGGCAAACCAAGAGACCCAGTACTTC.

In its sample, this clonotype was seen many times. This rearrangement joins TRBV9 to TRBJ1-1; 8 bases are a match to TRBD1. The CDR3 loop spans 16 amino acids. The germline CDR1 and CDR2 sequences are SGDLS and YYNGEE. Trimming took 4 bases from V and 0 from J; bases not matched to a gene: 8. The CDR3, as DNA: TGTGCCAGCAGCCCCGGACAGGGACGTATGAACACTGAAGCTTTCTTT. Protein product: CASSPGQGRMNTEAFF.

This clonotype has a count of ten or more. The genes are TRBV20-1 and TRBJ1-5, with 8 bases that match TRBD1. Germline CDR1 reads DFQATT; CDR2 reads SNEGSKA (reference sequence). The CDR3 length is 15 residues. The V gene end was trimmed by 3 bases and the J gene end by 3 bases; junction bases not matched to a gene: 7. CDR3 DNA sequence: TGCAGTGCTAGCCCCGGGACAGGTACCAATCAGCCCCAGCATTTT. It encodes CSASPGTGTNQPQHF.

This clonotype was seen repeatedly, ten times or more. CDR3 nucleotide sequence: TGTGCCAGCTCACCCGACAGAAACTATGGCTACACCTTC. Protein: CASSPDRNYGYTF. This sequence joins TRBV18 and TRBJ1-2, with D perhaps TRBD1 (5 bases). The CDR3 has 13 amino acids. The V end lost 3 bases, the J end lost 2 bases, and 7 bases lay between the germline ends. The germline CDR1 and CDR2 sequences are KGHSH and LQKENI.

In its sample, this clonotype was seen a few times. CDR3 region: CASKRGRGLNTEAFF. The CDR3 DNA reads TGTGCCAGCAAACGGGGACGAGGGCTAAACACTGAAGCTTTCTTT. This chain uses TRBV6-5 with TRBJ1-1; weak D call: TRBD1 (5 bases). The CDR3 is made up of 15 amino acids. Germline-derived CDR1 and CDR2 are MNHEY and SVGAGI. The V and J ends lost 7 bases and 2 bases respectively, with 17 bases between them.

This clonotype was seen at least ten times. The rearrangement uses TRBV29-1 and TRBJ1-2; TRBD1 is a possible D gene (5 bases). The CDR3 loop spans 17 amino acids. Trimming stripped 5 bases from V and 3 bases from J, with 25 bases between. The germline V gene has CDR1 SQVTM and CDR2 ANQGSEA. Written as DNA, the CDR3 is TGCAGCGTTTCCCAGTCAGCCGGGACCGCCTTCGACTATGGCTACACCTTC. Protein product: CSVSQSAGTAFDYGYTF.

This clonotype was observed many times. The V and J genes are TRBV9 and TRBJ1-5, with TRBD1 matching 7 bases. Germline trimming cut 0 bases from V and 2 bases from J; bases unmatched to any gene: 5. CDR1 SGDLS and CDR2 YYNGEE come from the germline V gene. This CDR3 region has 16 residues. The CDR3 nucleotides read TGTGCCAGCAGCGTAGGAGGCACAGGGGGCAATCAGCCCCAGCATTTT. Encoded protein: CASSVGGTGGNQPQHF.

At least ten counts were recorded for this clonotype. The chain employs TRBV10-3 and TRBJ1-1, with 7 bases fitting TRBD1. V dropped 10 bases and J dropped 5; count of bases not matched to a gene: 4. CDR1 ENHRY and CDR2 SYGVKD come from the germline V gene. The CDR3 length is 11 residues. In DNA form, the CDR3 reads TGTGCCACTACAGGGGAAACTGAAGCTTTCTTT. This codes for CATTGETEAFF.

This clonotype was observed many times. As DNA, the CDR3 is TGTGCCAGCTCATCACGCCAAGAGACCCAGTACTTC. Residues: CASSSRQETQYF. The V call is TRBV18, the J call TRBJ2-5, with unresolved D. The CDR3 loop spans 12 amino acids. Germline lookup yields CDR1 KGHSH and CDR2 LQKENI. The ends were cut back, 5 bases at V and 1 base at J, with 5 bases in the middle.

There are many counts of this clonotype. V and J are TRBV12-3 or TRBV12-4 and TRBJ1-1; the D is unclear. This CDR3 is 15 amino acids long. Trimming removed 5 bases at V and 4 bases at J, with 17 bases between. The CDR3, as DNA: TGTGCCAGCAGTCTCAGACCTATCATCGGCACTGAAGCTTTCTTT. Its translation: CASSLRPIIGTEAFF.